The source of this T cell receptor (beta chain) is a study of T cell repertoires in cytomegalovirus infection. As for the study in general: The authors used CMV epitopes that were HLA-C-restricted (recently identified) and HLA-B-restricted (well studied). Public signatures in TCR beta pointed to CMV infection and matching HLA type.

TCRdb processed the reads anew with MiXCR; each CDR3 protein has one entry. In the table there are a few hundred thousand distinct CDR3 sequences, nearly 35% of which are singletons. This clonotype is medium-sized within its sample. The antigen is undetermined. V lost 7 bases and J lost 3; bases outside the gene matches: 7. The CDR3 loop spans 17 amino acids. Per the germline V gene, CDR1 is SGHTA and CDR2 is FQGNSA. This receptor was obtained from a human donor in good health (CMV status not recorded). Some clones in this sample may be carry-over from other donors' samples. J is TRBJ2-6 and V is TRBV7-2; 12 bases map to TRBD1. This sample comprised cultured PBMCs, obtained from culture after CMV antigen stimulation. The CDR3 loop is CASIPGQGASGANVLTF. The DNA for the CDR3 is TGTGCCAGCATCCCGGGACAGGGGGCGAGTGGGGCCAACGTCCTGACTTTC.